The clone carrying this TCR beta chain occurred many times. TCRdb itself ran the RT-PCR reads through MiXCR, one entry per CDR3 protein. The repertoire includes 800,000 to 1,000,000 distinct CDR3 sequences, roughly 18% of them detected once, and 5.5% to 6.5% sits in the top ten. The germline V gene encodes CDR1 SGHRS and CDR2 YFSETQ. The CDR3 is 12 residues long. V was clipped by 7 bases and J by 1 base, with 8 bases between them. The data derive from a study of patients and donors after allogeneic stem cell transplantation. Sample: blood, either unsorted or a sorted T cell fraction (not recorded which). This chain connects TRBV5-1 to TRBJ1-1, with TRBD1 as a possible D gene (6 bases). The TCR was taken from a human donor who was either an allogeneic HSCT recipient or a stem cell or donor lymphocyte infusion donor (not recorded which). It is not recorded whose cells these are; they may come from a transplant donor. CDR3 bases: TGCGCCAGCCAACAGGGGAACACTGAAGCTTTCTTT. Translating it yields CASQQGNTEAFF.